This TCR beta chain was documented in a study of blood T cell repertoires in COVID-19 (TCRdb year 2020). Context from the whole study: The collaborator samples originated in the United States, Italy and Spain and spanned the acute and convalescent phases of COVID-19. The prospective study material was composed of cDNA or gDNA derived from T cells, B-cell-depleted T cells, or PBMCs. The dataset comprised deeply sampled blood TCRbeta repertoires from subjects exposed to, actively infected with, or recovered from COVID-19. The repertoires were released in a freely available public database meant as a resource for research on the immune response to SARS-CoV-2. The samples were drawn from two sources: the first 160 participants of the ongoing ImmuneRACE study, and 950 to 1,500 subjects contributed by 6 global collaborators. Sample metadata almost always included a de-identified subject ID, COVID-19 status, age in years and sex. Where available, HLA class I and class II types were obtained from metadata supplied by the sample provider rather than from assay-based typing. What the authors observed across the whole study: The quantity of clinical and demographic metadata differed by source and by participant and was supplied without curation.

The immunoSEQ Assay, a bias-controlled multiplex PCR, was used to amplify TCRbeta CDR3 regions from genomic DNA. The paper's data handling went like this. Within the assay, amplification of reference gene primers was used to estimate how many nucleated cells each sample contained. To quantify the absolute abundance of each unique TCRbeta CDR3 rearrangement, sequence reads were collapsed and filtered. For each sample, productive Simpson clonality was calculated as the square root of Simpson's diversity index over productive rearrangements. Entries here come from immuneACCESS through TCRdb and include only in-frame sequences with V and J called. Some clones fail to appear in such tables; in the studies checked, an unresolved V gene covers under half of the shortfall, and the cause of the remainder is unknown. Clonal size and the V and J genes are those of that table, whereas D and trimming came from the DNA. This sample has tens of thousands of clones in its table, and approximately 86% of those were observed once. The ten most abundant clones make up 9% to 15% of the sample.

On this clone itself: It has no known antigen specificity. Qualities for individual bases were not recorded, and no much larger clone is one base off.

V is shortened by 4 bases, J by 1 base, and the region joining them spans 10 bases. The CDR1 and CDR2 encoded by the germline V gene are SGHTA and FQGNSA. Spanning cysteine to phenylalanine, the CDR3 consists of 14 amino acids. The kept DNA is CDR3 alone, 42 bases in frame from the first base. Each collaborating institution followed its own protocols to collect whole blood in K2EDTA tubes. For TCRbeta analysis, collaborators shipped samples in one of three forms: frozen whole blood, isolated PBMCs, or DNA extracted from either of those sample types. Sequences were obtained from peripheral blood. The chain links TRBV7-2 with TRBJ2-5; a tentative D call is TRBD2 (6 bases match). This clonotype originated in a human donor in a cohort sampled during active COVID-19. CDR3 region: CASSYGGSQETQYF. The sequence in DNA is TGTGCCAGCAGCTATGGAGGGAGCCAAGAGACCCAGTACTTC.